This T cell receptor beta chain was captured in a study of cytomegalovirus exposure and HLA in healthy donors. To note about this clone: The antigen remains undetermined.

Study-wide results and caveats: When analyzed later, the rates of TCR association showed variation by HLA locus, with DRB1 the most and HLA-C the fewest. Among TCR beta chains, those listed as cytomegalovirus-associated numbered around 180.

The PCR employed 60 Vbeta primers together with 13 Jbeta primers. Produced via immunoSEQ multiplex PCR; TCRdb's table is partial and in-frame only. The data contain under 150,000 clones, just under 80% of them singletons. The V gene end was trimmed by 0 bases and the J gene end by 0 bases; junction bases not matched to a gene: 7. The CDR3 is 18 amino acids. Germline CDR1 and CDR2: ENHRY and SYGVKD. The V and J genes are TRBV10-3 and TRBJ2-2; 7 bases map to TRBD2. The material sequenced was PBMCs. The clonotype originates from a male donor in good health and CMV-seronegative. CDR3 residues: CAISESRTRSPNTGELFF. In DNA, the CDR3 is TGTGCCATCAGTGAGTCGCGGACTAGGTCCCCGAACACCGGGGAGCTGTTTTTT.